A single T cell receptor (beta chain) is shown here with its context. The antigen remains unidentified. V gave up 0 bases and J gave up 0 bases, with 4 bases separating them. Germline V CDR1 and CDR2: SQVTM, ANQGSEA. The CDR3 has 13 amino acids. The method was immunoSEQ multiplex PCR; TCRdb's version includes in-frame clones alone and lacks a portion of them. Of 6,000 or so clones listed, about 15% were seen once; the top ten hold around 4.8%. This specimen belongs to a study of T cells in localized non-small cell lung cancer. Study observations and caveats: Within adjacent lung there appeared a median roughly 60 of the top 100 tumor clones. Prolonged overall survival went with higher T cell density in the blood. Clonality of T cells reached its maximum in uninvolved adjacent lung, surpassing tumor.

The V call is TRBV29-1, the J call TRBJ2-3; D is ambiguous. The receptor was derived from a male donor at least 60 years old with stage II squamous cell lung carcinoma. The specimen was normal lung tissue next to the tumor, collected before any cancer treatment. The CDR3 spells CSVEEHSTDTQYF. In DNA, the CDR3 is TGCAGCGTTGAAGAACACAGCACAGATACGCAGTATTTT.